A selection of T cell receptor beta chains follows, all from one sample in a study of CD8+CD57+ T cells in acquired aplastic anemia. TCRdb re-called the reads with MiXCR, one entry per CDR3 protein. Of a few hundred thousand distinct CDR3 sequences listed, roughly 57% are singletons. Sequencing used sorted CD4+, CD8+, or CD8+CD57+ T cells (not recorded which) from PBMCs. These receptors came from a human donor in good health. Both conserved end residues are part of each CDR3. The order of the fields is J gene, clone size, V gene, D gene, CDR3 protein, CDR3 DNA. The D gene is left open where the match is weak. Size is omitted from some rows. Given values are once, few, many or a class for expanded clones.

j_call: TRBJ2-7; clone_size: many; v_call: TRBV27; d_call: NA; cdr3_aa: CASRGTDSYEQYF; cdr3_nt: TGTGCCAGCCGAGGGACGGATTCCTACGAGCAGTACTTC
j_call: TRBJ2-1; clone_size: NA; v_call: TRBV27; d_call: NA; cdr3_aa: CASSLPGPNNEQFF; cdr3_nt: TGTGCCAGCAGTTTACCGGGCCCAAACAATGAGCAGTTCTTC
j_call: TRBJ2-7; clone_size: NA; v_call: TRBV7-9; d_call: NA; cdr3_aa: CASRRDTGGYEQYF; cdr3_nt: TGTGCCAGCAGACGGGACACCGGAGGGTACGAGCAGTACTTC
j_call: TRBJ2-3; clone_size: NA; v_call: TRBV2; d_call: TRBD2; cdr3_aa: CASSGLAGGPPSTDTQYF; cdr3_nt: TGTGCCAGCAGTGGACTAGCGGGAGGGCCACCGAGCACAGATACGCAGTATTTT
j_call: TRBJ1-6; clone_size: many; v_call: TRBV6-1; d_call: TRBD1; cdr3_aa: CASNLDRPANSPLHF; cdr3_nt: TGTGCCAGCAATTTGGACAGGCCTGCTAATTCACCCCTCCACTTT
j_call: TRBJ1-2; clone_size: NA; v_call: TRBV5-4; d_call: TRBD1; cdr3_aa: CASSPRAPGGLDGYTF; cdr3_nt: TGTGCCAGCAGCCCCCGTGCCCCAGGGGGCTTGGATGGCTACACCTTC
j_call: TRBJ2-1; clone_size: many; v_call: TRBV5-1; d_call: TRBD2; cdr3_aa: CASSSEAGETYNEQFF; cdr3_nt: TGCGCCAGCAGCTCCGAAGCGGGAGAAACTTACAATGAGCAGTTCTTC
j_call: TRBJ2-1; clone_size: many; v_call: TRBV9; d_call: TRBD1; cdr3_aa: CASSPQGETYNEQFF; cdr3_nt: TGTGCCAGCAGCCCACAGGGGGAAACCTACAATGAGCAGTTCTTC
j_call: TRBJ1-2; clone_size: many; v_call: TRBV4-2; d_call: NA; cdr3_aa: CASSQVSAADGYTF; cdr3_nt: TGTGCCAGCAGCCAAGTATCTGCTGCCGATGGCTACACCTTC
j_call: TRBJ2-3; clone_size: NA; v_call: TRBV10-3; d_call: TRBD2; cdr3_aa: CAISEASGSWADTQYF; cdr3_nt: TGTGCCATCAGTGAGGCTAGCGGGAGTTGGGCAGATACGCAGTATTTT
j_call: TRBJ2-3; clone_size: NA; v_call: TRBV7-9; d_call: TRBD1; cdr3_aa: CASSLPGQGGTQYF; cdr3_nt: TGTGCCAGCAGCCTGCCGGGACAGGGTGGTACGCAGTATTTT
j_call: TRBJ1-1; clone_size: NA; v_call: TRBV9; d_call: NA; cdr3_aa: CASSVGSQVETAEAFF; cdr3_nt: TGTGCCAGCAGCGTAGGCTCTCAGGTTGAGACAGCCGAAGCTTTCTTT
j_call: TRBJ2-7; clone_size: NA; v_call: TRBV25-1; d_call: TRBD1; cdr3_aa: CASVGQGEVEQYF; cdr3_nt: TGTGCCAGCGTTGGACAGGGAGAGGTCGAGCAGTACTTC
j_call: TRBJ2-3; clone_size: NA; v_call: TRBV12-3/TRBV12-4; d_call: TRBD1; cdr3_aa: CASSNRGRGTDTQYF; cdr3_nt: TGTGCCAGCAGTAACAGGGGCCGGGGCACAGATACGCAGTATTTT
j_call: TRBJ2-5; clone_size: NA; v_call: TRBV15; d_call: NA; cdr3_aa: CATSRDQATQYF; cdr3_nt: TGTGCCACCAGCAGAGATCAAGCGACCCAGTACTTC
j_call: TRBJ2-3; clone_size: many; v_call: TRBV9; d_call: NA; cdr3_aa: CASSVEKGFGTDTQYF; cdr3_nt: TGTGCCAGCAGCGTAGAAAAAGGGTTCGGCACAGATACGCAGTATTTT
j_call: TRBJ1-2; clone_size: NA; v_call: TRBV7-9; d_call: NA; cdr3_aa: CASSLSQNANYGYTF; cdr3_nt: TGTGCCAGCAGCTTATCGCAGAACGCTAACTATGGCTACACCTTC
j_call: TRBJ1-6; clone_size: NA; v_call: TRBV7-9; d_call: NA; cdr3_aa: CASSLVAGGNSPLHF; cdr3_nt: TGTGCCAGCAGCTTAGTGGCAGGTGGAAATTCACCCCTCCACTTT
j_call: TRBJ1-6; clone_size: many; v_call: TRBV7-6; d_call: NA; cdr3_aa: CASTTGYNSPLHF; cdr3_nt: TGTGCCAGCACCACCGGATATAATTCACCCCTCCACTTT
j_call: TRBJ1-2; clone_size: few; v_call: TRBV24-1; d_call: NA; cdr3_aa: CATSDPSAADYGYTF; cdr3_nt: TGTGCCACCAGTGACCCTTCGGCAGCGGACTATGGCTACACCTTC
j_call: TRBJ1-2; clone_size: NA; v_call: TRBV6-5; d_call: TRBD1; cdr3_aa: CASSYSQGGGYGYTF; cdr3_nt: TGTGCCAGCAGTTACTCGCAGGGGGGAGGCTATGGCTACACCTTC
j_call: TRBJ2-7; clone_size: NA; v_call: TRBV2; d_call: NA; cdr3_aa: CASIQGPNYEQYF; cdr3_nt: TGTGCCAGCATCCAGGGCCCTAACTACGAGCAGTACTTC
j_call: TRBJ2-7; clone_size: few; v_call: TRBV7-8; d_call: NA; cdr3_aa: CASSLPLLNEQYF; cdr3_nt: TGTGCCAGCAGCTTACCGCTGCTAAACGAGCAGTACTTC
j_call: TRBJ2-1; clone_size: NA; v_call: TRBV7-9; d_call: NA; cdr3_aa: CASSSLGTGLAVNEQFF; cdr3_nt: TGTGCCAGCAGCTCCTTAGGGACCGGACTGGCGGTCAATGAGCAGTTCTTC
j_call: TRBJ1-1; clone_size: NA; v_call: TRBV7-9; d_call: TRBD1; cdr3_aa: CASTGGTDAFF; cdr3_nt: TGTGCCAGCACAGGGGGCACTGACGCTTTCTTT
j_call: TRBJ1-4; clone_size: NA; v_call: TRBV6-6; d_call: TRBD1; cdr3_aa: CASRNRGAGEKLFF; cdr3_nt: TGTGCCAGCAGAAACAGGGGCGCGGGTGAAAAACTGTTTTTT
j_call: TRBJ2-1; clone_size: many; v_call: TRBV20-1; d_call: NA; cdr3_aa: CSARSREYEQFF; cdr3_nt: TGCAGTGCTAGGTCTCGGGAATATGAGCAGTTCTTC
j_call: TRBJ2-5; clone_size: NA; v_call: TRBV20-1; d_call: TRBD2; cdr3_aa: CSASAAGVETQYF; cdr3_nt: TGCAGTGCTAGTGCAGCGGGAGTGGAGACCCAGTACTTC
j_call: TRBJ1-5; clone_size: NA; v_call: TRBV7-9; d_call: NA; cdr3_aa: CASSPVDTGINSNQPQHF; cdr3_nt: TGTGCCAGCAGCCCGGTTGACACAGGGATTAATAGCAATCAGCCCCAGCATTTT
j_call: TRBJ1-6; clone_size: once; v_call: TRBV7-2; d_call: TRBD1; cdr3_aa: CASSDRTGLGSPLHF; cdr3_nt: TGTGCCAGCAGCGACCGGACAGGGCTAGGATCACCCCTCCACTTT
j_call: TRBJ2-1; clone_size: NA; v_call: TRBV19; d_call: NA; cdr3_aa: CASSKIWDTGSEQFF; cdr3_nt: TGTGCCAGTAGTAAAATATGGGATACAGGGAGCGAGCAGTTCTTC